This T cell receptor beta chain was observed in a study of T-cell reconstitution after alpha-beta-depleted transplantation in children. Unique molecular identifiers featured in how the TCRbeta library was prepared. TCRdb re-called the PCR reads through MiXCR, storing one row per CDR3 protein. The repertoire has roughly 500,000 distinct CDR3 sequences, about 33% of them found once; the top ten carry around 2.4%. This clonotype was observed a handful of times. The input for sequencing was PBMCs from the stem cell graft donor, taken from the stem cell graft. The clonotype originates from a human donor who donated a stem cell graft to a child with aplastic anemia.

The CDR3 reads CASSPYITTSNQPQHF. The CDR3 DNA reads TGTGCCAGCAGTCCTTACATTACTACTAGCAATCAGCCCCAGCATTTT. The chain links TRBV7-2 to TRBJ1-5; D ambiguous. Germline lookup yields CDR1 SGHTA and CDR2 FQGNSA. The CDR3 contains 16 residues. Trimming removed 6 bases at V and 0 bases at J, with 15 bases between.